This TCR beta chain was captured in a study of T cell responses to AZD1222 COVID-19 vaccine. Produced via immunoSEQ multiplex PCR; TCRdb's table is partial and in-frame only. Recorded here are about 140,000 clones; the top ten clones represent under 2.5%. CDR3 length: 14 amino acids. V lost 6 bases and J lost 5, with 13 bases in between. In germline, CDR1 is SGHAT, CDR2 FQDESV (reference sequence). This TCR was recovered from an adult in good health. The specimen was peripheral blood. The rearrangement joins TRBV11-1 to TRBJ2-2; weak D call: TRBD2 (5 bases). The chain's CDR3 is CASRRAGVTGELFF. Here the CDR3 DNA reads TGTGCCAGCAGGCGGGCTGGGGTGACCGGGGAGCTGTTTTTT.